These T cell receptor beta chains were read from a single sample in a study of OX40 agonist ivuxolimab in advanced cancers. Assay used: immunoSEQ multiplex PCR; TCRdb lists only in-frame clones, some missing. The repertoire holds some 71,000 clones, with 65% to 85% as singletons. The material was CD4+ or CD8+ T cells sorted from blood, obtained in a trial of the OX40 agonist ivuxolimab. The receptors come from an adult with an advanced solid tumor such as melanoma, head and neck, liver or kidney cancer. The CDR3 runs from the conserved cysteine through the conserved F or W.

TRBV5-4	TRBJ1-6	CASSLTGNLEVSPLHF
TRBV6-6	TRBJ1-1	CASSYRGQLTEAFF
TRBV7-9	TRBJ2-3	CASSLNGGPGDTQYF
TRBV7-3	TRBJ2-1	CASSLVNGREQFF
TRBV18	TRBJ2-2	CASSPTGQGGTGELFF
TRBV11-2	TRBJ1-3	CASRRISDSGNTIYF
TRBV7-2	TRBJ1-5	CASSLAGQGGQPQHF
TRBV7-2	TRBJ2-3	CASGNQQGLDTQYF
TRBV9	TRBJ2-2	CASSADLTGELFF
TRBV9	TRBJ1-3	CASSPHPPGIGGNTIYF
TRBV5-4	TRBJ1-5	CASSPRQANNQPQHF
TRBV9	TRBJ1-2	CASNTGGRGYTF
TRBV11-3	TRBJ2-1	CASSLDLREENEQFF
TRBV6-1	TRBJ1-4	CASSDPREGEKLFF
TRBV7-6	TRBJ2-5	CASSSGGETQYF
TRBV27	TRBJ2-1	CASSYRPYNEQFF
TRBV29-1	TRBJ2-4	CSVVPQGQNIQYF
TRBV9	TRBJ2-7	CASSSGLAGSRSYEQYF
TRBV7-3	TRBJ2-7	CASSFLTSGSYEQYF
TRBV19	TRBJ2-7	CASSPRGTGGAYEQYF